A single T cell receptor (beta chain) is shown here with its context. Trimming stripped 0 bases from V and 1 base from J, with 15 bases between. Germline CDR1 is MNHNS and CDR2 is SASEGT. The CDR3 extends over 17 amino acids. This record belongs to a study of control samples from healthy donors and cancer patients. Clones were read by immunoSEQ multiplex PCR, and TCRdb kept only the in-frame ones, dropping some. The sample records roughly 170,000 clones, around 93% being singletons. The sequenced material came from blood. The chain is built from TRBV6-1 and TRBJ1-1, with D possibly TRBD1 on 5 matching bases. The source is a woman between 55 and 75 years old in good health. The CDR3 loop is CASSEAVAGGGNTEAFF. As DNA, the CDR3 is TGTGCCAGCAGTGAAGCCGTCGCCGGGGGGGGGAACACTGAAGCTTTCTTT.